The TCR beta chain described here comes from a study of human T cells and chemical hapten exposure. About the research overall: Donors were sensitized with 2% DPC on the upper inner arm. Findings and caveats of the study: Significantly greater numbers of large CDR3 similarity clusters came from expanded TCRs than from controls.

Time point indicated: pre-sensitization, week 0. The treatment here: therapeutic diphenylcyclopropenone sensitization with weekly scalp DPC. Unseparated into fractions, whole blood served as the source from which total RNA was extracted. The germline gives CDR1 SGHVS, CDR2 FNYEAQ. Trimming removed 5 bases from V and 2 bases from J; junction bases left unmatched: 6. This CDR3 contains 15 residues. A single record per CDR3 protein comes from TCRdb applying MiXCR to the RACE reads. This sample has tens of thousands of distinct CDR3 sequences, with around 9.9% found just once. Concerning this clonotype itself: What it recognizes is unknown.

The TCR comes from a woman aged 45-59 years with alopecia areata. Some clones in this sample may be carry-over from other donors' samples. The starting material was whole blood, obtained in connection with sensitization to the hapten diphenylcyclopropenone (DPC). This chain uses TRBV7-6 with TRBJ2-7; 10 nucleotides align to TRBD2. The CDR3 loop reads CASSPGTSETYEQYF. The DNA for the CDR3 is TGTGCCAGCAGCCCCGGGACTAGCGAAACCTACGAGCAGTACTTC.